This T cell receptor (beta chain) was found in a study of cytomegalovirus exposure and HLA in healthy donors. As for the study in general: A subsequent analysis reported that the 120 validation repertoires were produced on the same platform that had also been used for the 600 to 700 first-cohort repertoires. Whole-study results and caveats: The tendency of first-cohort TCR clusters to co-occur in the approximately 120 validation repertoires was identified by a subsequent analysis. For most TCR sequences rarity was the rule, although some public TCRs occurred in many donors.

A remark on this clone: Antigen specificity is unknown.

The assay was immunoSEQ multiplex PCR, and TCRdb's table has in-frame clones only and misses some. The sample contains 200,000 to 250,000 clones, about 83% of which appear only once. The sequence derives from a man aged 18-30 years in good health and CMV-seronegative. Sequencing was done on a sample of PBMCs.

In nucleotides, the CDR3 is TGTGCCAGCAGCACCAGGCAGGGGGTGGGAGATACGCAGTATTTT. Translation: CASSTRQGVGDTQYF. The rearrangement uses TRBV28 and TRBJ2-3, with 7 nucleotides matching TRBD1. The trim removed 6 bases at V and 5 bases at J, leaving 11 bases unmatched. Germline assignment: CDR1 MDHEN and CDR2 SYDVKM. This CDR3 region has 15 residues. Full variable domain (outside the CDR3, taken from reference TRBV28 and TRBJ2-3): DVKVTQSSRYLVKRTGEKVFLECVQDMDHENMFWYRQDPGLGLRLIYFSYDVKMKEKGDIPEGYSVSREKKERFSLILESASTNQTSMYLCASSTRQGVGDTQYFGPGTRLTVL.